This T cell receptor beta chain emerged from a study of T cells in tuberculosis (dated by TCRdb to the late 2010s). In terms of the full investigation: In the study, CD1B tetramers and high-throughput TCR immunosequencing were combined to characterize T cells specific for the mycobacterial lipid antigen glucose monomycolate (GMM). Points the paper makes about the study in general: The stringent sort gate may have missed T cells binding the CD1B-GMM tetramer with low affinity.

About this clone: Nothing much larger sits one base from this clone, and base qualities are not available.

After being thawed and rested overnight, PBMC were stained with GMM-loaded CD1B tetramer, a Live/Dead dye and anti-CD3, and were then sorted on a FACS Aria II. C32 glucose monomycolate purified from Rhodococcus equi was loaded onto CD1B tetramers. PBMC used for tetramer sorting had been depleted of CD14-expressing monocytes for a separate study before cryopreservation. About 100,000 tetramer-negative cells were sorted from each donor and analyzed alongside the tetramer-positive cells. GMM-loaded CD1B tetramers were used to sort antigen-specific T cells from a few healthy South African adults. TCR-alpha and TCR-beta chains were sequenced unpaired, so chain pairing information was not available. The immunoSEQ multiplex PCR assay was used to generate TCR libraries, with TCR-beta and/or TCR-alpha/delta assays applied to each sample. The Illumina high-throughput platform was used to sequence the amplified TCR libraries. As for the original processing: Clustering and dimensionality reduction relied on pairwise TCRdist distances among GMM-specific receptors from T cells that were either sorted ex vivo or expanded in vitro. Sequence motifs defined by gene usage and CDR3 content were tested for enrichment in tetramer-positive versus tetramer-negative populations. TCRdb carries this immuneACCESS record with in-frame sequences only. Its versions omit some clonotypes, under half of them owing to an unresolved V gene in the studies checked, with the rest unexplained. For V, J and clone size, that table is used; D and trimming come from the DNA. This sample has roughly 92,000 clones in its table, and approximately 90% of those were observed once. The top ten clones comprise 1.5% to 2% of the sample.

The germline V gene (reference sequence) provides CDR1 LNHDA and CDR2 SQIVND. Including cysteine and phenylalanine, the CDR3 has 14 amino acids. This entry keeps only the CDR3 DNA: 42 bases, framed from base 1. Here V drops 7 bases and J drops 1 base, and the junction holds 3 bases not matched to any gene. The V and J segments used are TRBV19 and TRBJ2-2; TRBD1 agrees with 7 junctional bases. The sample comprised CD1b-GMM tetramer-negative cells sorted from PBMCs. What the cell subset or site label conveys for this sample: T cells not binding CD1B-GMM tetramer, sorted from same donor. The sequence was collected from an adult woman with latent tuberculosis. The CDR3 is CASTNRGNTGELFF. The DNA sequence is given as TGTGCCAGTACGAACAGGGGGAACACCGGGGAGCTGTTTTTT.